Listed below are T cell receptor beta chains from one sample, sequenced in a study of shared clonotypes between healthy human individuals. The protocol was immunoSEQ multiplex PCR, while the TCRdb copy is restricted to in-frame clones and leaves out a portion. The sample carries around 2,000,000 clones, about 95% recorded once. The sample taken for sequencing was naive CD8+ T cells sorted from blood. The receptors here all came from a man aged 18 to 29 in good health. The CDR3 runs from the conserved cysteine through the conserved F or W. A D gene is named only where the DNA matches it firmly. The size of a clone is reported for some rows only, either as once, few or many, or as a class for expanded clones.

CDR3aa,CDR3nt,d_gene,v_gene,j_gene,abundance
CSVEGPYF,TGCAGCGTTGAGGGACCTTACTTC,NA,TRBV29-1,TRBJ2-5,NA
CASSLGQGLYEQYF,TGTGCCAGCAGCTTGGGACAGGGGCTCTACGAGCAGTACTTC,TRBD1,TRBV5-6,TRBJ2-7,NA
CASSLGLINEQFF,TGTGCCAGCAGCTTGGGCCTGATCAATGAGCAGTTCTTC,NA,TRBV5-6,TRBJ2-1,NA
CASSFGEGEQYF,TGTGCCAGCAGCTTCGGGGAAGGCGAGCAGTACTTC,NA,TRBV11-2,TRBJ2-7,NA
CASSPGTGNTGELFF,TGTGCCAGCAGCCCCGGGACAGGGAACACCGGGGAGCTGTTTTTT,TRBD1,TRBV5-8,TRBJ2-2,NA
CASSVDGGSNTEAFF,TGTGCCAGCAGCGTAGACGGGGGATCCAACACTGAAGCTTTCTTT,NA,TRBV9,TRBJ1-1,NA
CASSGAGTPTDTQYF,TGTGCCAGCAGCGGAGCAGGGACTCCCACAGATACGCAGTATTTT,NA,TRBV13,TRBJ2-3,NA
CASSEVRGQETQYF,TGTGCCAGCAGTGAGGTTCGGGGCCAAGAGACCCAGTACTTC,NA,TRBV2,TRBJ2-5,NA
CASSLRSQGYYEQYF,TGTGCCAGCAGCTTAAGGAGTCAGGGTTACTACGAGCAGTACTTC,NA,TRBV7-6,TRBJ2-7,NA
CASSDQRGERTNTGELFF,TGCGCCAGCAGTGACCAGCGGGGGGAACGAACGAACACCGGGGAGCTGTTTTTT,TRBD2,TRBV10-1,TRBJ2-2,NA
CASSYTSGGALGTQYF,TGTGCCAGCAGCTACACTAGCGGGGGTGCACTAGGTACGCAGTATTTT,TRBD2,TRBV13,TRBJ2-3,once
CASSLDPGMNTEAFF,TGTGCCAGCAGCTTAGATCCGGGGATGAACACTGAAGCTTTCTTT,NA,TRBV7-9,TRBJ1-1,NA
CASSLASGGAGETQYF,TGTGCTAGCAGCTTAGCCAGTGGGGGGGCAGGAGAGACCCAGTACTTC,NA,TRBV7-7,TRBJ2-5,NA
CASGLVPKSSRGVGEQFF,TGTGCTAGTGGTTTGGTACCCAAGTCTAGCAGGGGAGTTGGTGAGCAGTTCTTC,NA,TRBV12-5,TRBJ2-1,NA
CASPPLWTGVDEQYF,TGTGCCAGCCCCCCTTTGTGGACAGGGGTAGACGAGCAGTACTTC,TRBD1,TRBV6-1,TRBJ2-7,NA
CASSFGTDYEQYF,TGTGCCAGTAGTTTCGGGACAGACTACGAGCAGTACTTC,TRBD1,TRBV19,TRBJ2-7,NA
CASSVLRLSSYEQYF,TGTGCCAGCAGCGTTCTCAGGCTATCCTCCTACGAGCAGTACTTC,NA,TRBV6-1,TRBJ2-7,NA
CASSLRGGYEQFF,TGTGCCAGCAGCTTACGTGGGGGCTATGAGCAGTTCTTC,NA,TRBV7-9,TRBJ2-1,once
CASSPGQGLEAFF,TGTGCCAGCAGCCCCGGCCAGGGTCTTGAAGCTTTCTTT,NA,TRBV11-3,TRBJ1-1,NA
CASSYYRTGNTEAFF,TGTGCCAGCAGTTACTATAGGACAGGGAACACTGAAGCTTTCTTT,TRBD1,TRBV6-5,TRBJ1-1,NA
CASTQPQRGGLDEQYF,TGTGCCAGCACCCAACCACAGCGGGGGGGCCTGGACGAGCAGTACTTC,TRBD2,TRBV6-4,TRBJ2-7,NA
CASSLNRGSSYEQYF,TGCGCCAGCAGCCTCAACAGGGGCAGCTCCTACGAGCAGTACTTC,TRBD1,TRBV4-1,TRBJ2-7,NA
CASSEITEVPETQYF,TGTGCCAGCAGTGAAATAACAGAAGTCCCAGAGACCCAGTACTTC,NA,TRBV2,TRBJ2-5,once
CASSYSSGLETQYF,TGTGCCAGCAGTTACTCTTCAGGGTTGGAGACCCAGTACTTC,NA,TRBV6-5,TRBJ2-5,once
CASSLDLGGSFTGELFF,TGTGCCAGCAGCTTAGATTTAGGGGGCTCTTTCACCGGGGAGCTGTTTTTT,TRBD1,TRBV11-2,TRBJ2-2,once
CASAPGTGDYNEQFF,TGTGCCAGCGCTCCCGGGACAGGCGACTACAATGAGCAGTTCTTC,TRBD1,TRBV6-1,TRBJ2-1,NA
CASRRTAKANYGYTF,TGTGCCAGCAGACGGACAGCCAAAGCTAACTATGGCTACACCTTC,NA,TRBV6-4,TRBJ1-2,NA
CASSLSPTEQYF,TGTGCCAGCAGCTTATCACCCACCGAGCAGTACTTC,NA,TRBV7-9,TRBJ2-7,NA
CASSYGGGSYEQYF,TGTGCCAGCAGTTACGGTGGCGGCTCCTACGAGCAGTACTTC,NA,TRBV6-5,TRBJ2-7,NA
CASGQGGTEAFF,TGTGCCAGCGGCCAAGGGGGCACTGAAGCTTTCTTT,NA,TRBV11-2,TRBJ1-1,NA
CASSLGQPPGNTIYF,TGTGCCAGCAGCTTAGGGCAGCCGCCTGGAAACACCATATATTTT,NA,TRBV11-1,TRBJ1-3,NA
CASSLTGVSYNSPLHF,TGTGCCAGCTCCCTTACAGGGGTCTCCTATAATTCACCCCTCCACTTT,TRBD1,TRBV9,TRBJ1-6,NA
CASESGTGNTGELFF,TGTGCCAGTGAGTCCGGGACAGGGAACACCGGGGAGCTGTTTTTT,TRBD1,TRBV19,TRBJ2-2,NA
CASSGDRQDSYEQYF,TGTGCCAGCAGCGGAGACAGGCAGGACTCCTACGAGCAGTACTTC,NA,TRBV4-2,TRBJ2-7,NA
CASSSLWQQGAVAGELFF,TGTGCCAGCAGCTCCTTATGGCAACAGGGGGCTGTTGCCGGGGAGCTGTTTTTT,TRBD1,TRBV7-6,TRBJ2-2,NA
CASRQDRSYEQYF,TGTGCCAGCAGACAGGACAGGTCTTACGAGCAGTACTTC,TRBD1,TRBV6-6,TRBJ2-7,NA
CASSQDFNRGITDTGELFF,TGCGCCAGCAGCCAAGATTTTAACAGGGGTATTACAGACACCGGGGAGCTGTTTTTT,TRBD1,TRBV4-3,TRBJ2-2,NA
CASSVDGGSPYEQYF,TGTGCCAGCAGCGTAGACGGCGGGAGTCCCTACGAGCAGTACTTC,TRBD2,TRBV9,TRBJ2-7,NA
CASSSVTGSADTQYF,TGTGCCAGCAGTTCCGTGACAGGGAGCGCAGATACGCAGTATTTT,TRBD1,TRBV6-5,TRBJ2-3,NA
CASSLIRDYQETQYF,TGTGCCAGCAGTCTCATCCGGGACTACCAAGAGACCCAGTACTTC,NA,TRBV2,TRBJ2-5,NA
CASSSGGAAKNIQYF,TGTGCCAGCAGCTCTGGGGGGGCGGCCAAAAACATTCAGTACTTC,NA,TRBV11-3,TRBJ2-4,NA